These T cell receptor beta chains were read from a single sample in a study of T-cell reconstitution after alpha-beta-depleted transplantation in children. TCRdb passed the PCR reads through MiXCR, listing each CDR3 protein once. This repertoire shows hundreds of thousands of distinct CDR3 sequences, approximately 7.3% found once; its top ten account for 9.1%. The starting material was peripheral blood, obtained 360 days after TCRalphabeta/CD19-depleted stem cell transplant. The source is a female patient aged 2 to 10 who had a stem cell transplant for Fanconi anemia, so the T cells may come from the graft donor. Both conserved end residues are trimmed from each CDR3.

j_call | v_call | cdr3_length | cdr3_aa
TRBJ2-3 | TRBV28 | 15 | ASRRIQVVTLTDTQY
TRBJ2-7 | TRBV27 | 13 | ASSLNGVSSYEQY
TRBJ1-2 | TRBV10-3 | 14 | AISEPETGGSYGYT
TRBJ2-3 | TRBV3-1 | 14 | ASSQNSGGLTDTQY
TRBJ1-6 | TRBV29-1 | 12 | SVRAGGLNSPLH
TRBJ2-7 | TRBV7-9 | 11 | ASSRGGAIEQY
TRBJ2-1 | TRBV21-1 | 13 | ASSKGQGEGYEQF
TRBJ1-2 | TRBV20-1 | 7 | SARTERT
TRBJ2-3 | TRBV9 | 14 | ASSVRGGGSTDTQY
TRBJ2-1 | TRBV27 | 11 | ASSLVVHNEQF
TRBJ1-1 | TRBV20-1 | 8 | SAREVGAF
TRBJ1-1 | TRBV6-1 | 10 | ASSPQGTEAF
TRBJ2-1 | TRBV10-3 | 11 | AVLGLAGNEQF
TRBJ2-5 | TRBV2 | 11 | ASSEAIPETQY
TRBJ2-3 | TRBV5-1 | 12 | ASSLAVTADTQY
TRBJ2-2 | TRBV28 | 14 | ASSGMLAENTGELF
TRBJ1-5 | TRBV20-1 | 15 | SAKGTGGLYSNQPQH
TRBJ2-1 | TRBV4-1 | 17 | ASSQVLWSGKGVDNEQF
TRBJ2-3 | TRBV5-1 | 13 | ASSPTSRKTDTQY
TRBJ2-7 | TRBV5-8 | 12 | ASSLPGIGYEQY
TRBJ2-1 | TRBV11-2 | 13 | ASSLDGGDYNEQF
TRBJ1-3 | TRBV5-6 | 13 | ASSPPTGSGNTIY
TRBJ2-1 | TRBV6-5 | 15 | ASSRGTSGGVGHEQF
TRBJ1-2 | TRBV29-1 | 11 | SGGGRVDYGYT
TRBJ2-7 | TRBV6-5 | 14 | ASSYSDRESSYEQY
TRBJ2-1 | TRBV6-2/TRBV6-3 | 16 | ASSYLEIAIRVRDEQF
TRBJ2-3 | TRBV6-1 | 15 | ASNERAGTSGTDTQY
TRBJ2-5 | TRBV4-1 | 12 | ASSQDRGSGDRY
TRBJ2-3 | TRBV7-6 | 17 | ASSLGVLGGERIADTQY
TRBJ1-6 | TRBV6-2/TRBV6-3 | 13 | ASSPTGGTNSPLH
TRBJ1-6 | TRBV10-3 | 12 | AISDTGRNSPLH
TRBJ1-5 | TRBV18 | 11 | ASSPQANQPQH
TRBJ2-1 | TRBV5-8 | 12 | ASTPDQDKNEQF
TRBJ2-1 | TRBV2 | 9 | ASSEINEQF
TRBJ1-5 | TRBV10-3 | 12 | AISEGDRGQPQH
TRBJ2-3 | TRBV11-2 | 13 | ASSLASGGADTQY
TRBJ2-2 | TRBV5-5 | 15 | ASSAQPGQGKAGELF
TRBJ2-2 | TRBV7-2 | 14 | ASSLVAGRYTGELF
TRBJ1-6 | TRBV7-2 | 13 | ASSLVWQGGSPLH
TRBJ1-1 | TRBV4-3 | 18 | ASSQDRVGLGPNFLPEAF
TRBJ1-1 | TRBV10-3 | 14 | AIRTSMENMNTEAF
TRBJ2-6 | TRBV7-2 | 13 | ASSFQVGGANVLT
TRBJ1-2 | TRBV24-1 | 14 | ATSGKDRRNNYGYT
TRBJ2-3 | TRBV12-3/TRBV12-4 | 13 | ASSFPHRGTDTQY
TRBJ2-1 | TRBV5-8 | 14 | ASHRAGVVSYNEQF
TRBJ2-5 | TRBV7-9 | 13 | ASSFLTSGKETQY
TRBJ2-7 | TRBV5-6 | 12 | ASRTAGGENEQY
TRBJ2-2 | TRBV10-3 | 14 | AISEFRTENTGELF
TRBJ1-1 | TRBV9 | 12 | ASSAGPSRGEAF
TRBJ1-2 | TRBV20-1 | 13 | SARDNERGPYGYT
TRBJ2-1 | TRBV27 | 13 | ASSFSRVGGNEQF